This T cell receptor (beta chain) was profiled in a study of shared clonotypes between healthy human individuals (dated by TCRdb to about 2020). Describing the broader study: A few men and a couple of women, aged 18 to 49 years, made up the cohort. For each donor, three plates each were used for CD4 naive and CD4 memory, two plates were used for CD8 naive, and one plate was used for CD8 memory. Blood TCR repertoires of five healthy adults were deeply sequenced to estimate repertoire size and the extent of clonotype sharing between individuals. To increase sequencing depth and limit assay-specific biases, TCR repertoire library preparation and sequencing were carried out by different laboratories using diverse techniques. Between about 0.85 and 10 billion PBMCs per donor were obtained by leukapheresis. The paper as a whole reports these results and caveats: Compared with non-shared clonotypes, the clonotypes found in all four sorted-subset donors had higher generation probabilities. The genetic and exposure-history diversity represented was limited by the small number of donors. Sampling was restricted to blood, and TCR repertoires in tissues likely differ from the TCR repertoires found in blood. Across a few donors, approximately 5% of naive CD4, approximately 3.6% of naive CD8, around 2.1% of memory CD4, and under 0.45% of memory CD8 clonotypes were shared. Estimated clonotype richness was generally larger for naive than for memory subsets. Based on pairwise subsampling, the degree of clonotype sharing among donors was expected to be affected by sequencing depth. Rarefaction of sorted-subset datasets indicated incomplete sequencing despite the large sequencing depth.

The CDR3 holds 13 amino acids from the cysteine to the phenylalanine. Only the CDR3 portion is preserved as DNA: 39 bases, with reading frame beginning at the first base. The CDR1 and CDR2 encoded by the germline V gene are MDHEN and SYDVKM. V was cut back by 9 bases and J by 1 base, leaving a gap of 13 bases between them. TCR CDR3 regions were amplified from genomic DNA by multiplex PCR using the deep immunoSEQ assay. For each cell subset, the extracted genomic DNA was distributed evenly across all wells of several immunoSEQ 96-well plates, and each plate served as one replicate. Each replicate PCR for sorted subsets received around 200 ng genomic DNA, equal to about 30,000 T cell genomes. Purified libraries were quantified with a Qubit 3.0 fluorometer, sized on a Bioanalyzer 2100, and re-quantified with the KAPA Library Quantification kit. Every immunoSEQ 96-well plate was sequenced on a dedicated single-read 150-cycle Illumina NextSeq 550 flow cell. The authors processed their data as follows. Because the immunoSEQ output included only junctional sequences and no quality scores, the filtering could not be the same as the filtering used for full-length reads. Sequences were annotated with PyIR, a Python wrapper for IgBLAST v1.9, using IMGT germline references to assign V/J genes and CDR3. Reads were filtered out if the reads had weak V/J assignments (E-value above 1e-6), no CDR3, stop codons, out-of-frame junctions, or ambiguous translated residues. V3J clonotypes were defined as sequences sharing an identical inferred V gene, J gene, and CDR3 amino acid sequence. To compute the percentage overlap between repertoires, the number of shared unique clonotypes was divided by the size of the smaller repertoire. RTK rarefaction, the Chao1 estimator, and Recon v2.1 estimates of unobserved clonotypes were used to assess repertoire richness. Generation probabilities for all TCRbeta clonotypes obtained by the gDNA method from four donors were computed using OLGA. TCRdb's version of the immuneACCESS table is confined to in-frame rearrangements and falls short of the full clone set. An unresolved V gene accounts for under half of the shortfall where checked; the remainder is of unknown origin. V, J and clone size derive from that table, while D and trimming were established from the DNA sequence. The sample data list millions of clones, and 85% to 95% of these were observed just once. The ten largest clonotypes hold 0.1% to 0.15% of the sample.

About this clone: Its antigen is currently not known. No base quality information exists; no much larger clone differs at one position.

Healthy HIV-negative adults with no recently reported acute infections or vaccinations were included as donors. Every donor was a Caucasian adult living in Nashville, Tennessee, USA. CD4+ T cells were enriched through magnetic negative selection, after which naive cells were positively selected on CD45RA and the remaining negative fraction served as the memory subset. Blood was obtained by leukapheresis, after which PBMCs were separated by Ficoll-Histopaque density gradient centrifugation and cryopreserved in liquid nitrogen vapor phase. Analytical flow cytometry was used to check the purity and quantity of each magnetically sorted T cell population. From each sorted fraction, genomic DNA was isolated and quantified by UV absorbance on a Nanodrop 2000c.

The sample comprised naive CD4+ T cells sorted from blood. This specimen's cell subset or site label, per the study, means: CD45RA+ positively selected. Recombination joined TRBV28 with TRBJ2-7, with no reliable assignment of the D segment. This receptor was identified in a man younger than 35 in good health. The CDR3 protein is CASLPTVSYEQYF. The nucleotide sequence is given as TGTGCCAGTCTGCCGACTGTTTCCTACGAGCAGTACTTC.